A single sample gave rise to the 27 T cell receptor beta chains below, sequenced in a study of T cell responses to AZD1222 COVID-19 vaccine. TCRdb keeps only in-frame clones here, not all; method: immunoSEQ multiplex PCR. The sample carries more than 65,000 clones, 75% to 90% recorded once. This sample comprised peripheral blood, obtained 28 days after the second AZD1222 dose. Receptors were obtained from an adult who received the AZD1222 COVID-19 vaccine.

This clone was seen more than once but under ten times. The V gene is TRBV19, the J gene TRBJ2-2; D is possibly TRBD1 (6 bases). CDR1 is LNHDA, CDR2 SQIVND, per germline (reference sequence). The CDR3 is 13 amino acids. V lost 7 bases and J 4 bases, leaving 10 bases between the germline ends. The CDR3 spells CASTLRGTGELFF. The DNA for the CDR3 is TGTGCCAGTACTCTCAGGGGCACCGGGGAGCTGTTTTTT.

The chain recombines TRBV29-1 with TRBJ1-1; tentative D call: TRBD1 (6 bases). Trimming left V 8 bases short and J 4 bases short, with 14 bases between. This CDR3 has 12 residues. CDR1 and CDR2 from the germline V gene are SQVTM and ANQGSEA. CDR3 bases: TGCAGCTTCGGGACATCGGGCACTGAAGCTTTCTTT. It codes for CSFGTSGTEAFF.

The chain recombines TRBV20-1 with TRBJ2-3, with D hard to call. V gave up 7 bases and J gave up 3 bases, with 8 bases separating them. CDR3 size: 11 residues. CDR1 and CDR2 from the germline V gene are DFQATT and SNEGSKA (reference sequence). The CDR3 nucleotides read TGCAGTGTTGTCGAAACAGATACGCAGTATTTT. It is translated as CSVVETDTQYF.

The rearrangement joins TRBV2 to TRBJ1-5; D is unresolved. The CDR3 is made up of 14 amino acids. Trimming left V 10 bases short and J 0 bases short, with 13 bases between. Germline V gives CDR1 SNHLY, CDR2 FYNNEI. CDR3 in amino acids: CATCRDYSNQPQHF. CDR3 bases: TGTGCCACCTGCCGGGATTATAGCAATCAGCCCCAGCATTTT.

V is TRBV6-5 and J is TRBJ2-5; D is possibly TRBD1 (5 bases). Germline V lookup: CDR1 MNHEY, CDR2 SVGAGI. V lost 2 bases, J lost 1 base, and 11 bases lay in between. The CDR3 extends over 15 amino acids. The CDR3 DNA follows: TGTGCCAGCAGTTACGGTGTGACAGCCCAAGAGACCCAGTACTTC. It is translated as CASSYGVTAQETQYF.

V and J are TRBV5-1 and TRBJ2-5; tentatively, D is TRBD1 (5 bases). Per germline, CDR1 SGHRS and CDR2 YFSETQ. The CDR3 is 15 residues long. Trimming pared 0 bases from V and 5 bases from J, leaving 14 bases between. CDR3 amino acids: CASSLAGQTGETQYF. The CDR3 nucleotides read TGCGCCAGCAGCTTGGCCGGACAAACCGGGGAGACCCAGTACTTC.

As regards this clone: The same CDR3 arises from other DNA sequences in this sample as well. The chain carries TRBV7-2 and TRBJ2-3; 10 positions agree with TRBD1. J lost 1 base, V lost 0 bases, and 1 base had no gene match. The CDR3 covers 16 residues. Germline CDR1 reads SGHTA; CDR2 reads FQGNSA. The CDR3 reads CASSLAGTGGTDTQYF. CDR3 nucleotide sequence: TGTGCCAGCAGCTTAGCAGGGACAGGGGGCACAGATACGCAGTATTTT. Supplemented by reference TRBV7-2 and TRBJ2-3, the full variable domain reads GAGVSQSPSNKVTEKGKDVELRCDPISGHTALYWYRQSLGQGLEFLIYFQGNSAPDKSGLPSDRFSAERTGGSVSTLTIQRTQQEDSAVYLCASSLAGTGGTDTQYFGPGTRLTVL.

This rearrangement joins TRBV2 to TRBJ2-3, with D hard to call. Trimming stripped 6 bases from V and 3 bases from J, with 7 bases between. The germline CDR1 and CDR2 sequences are SNHLY and FYNNEI. The CDR3 runs to 12 residues. CDR3 residues: CASRTDTDTQYF. CDR3 in DNA: TGTGCCAGCAGAACCGATACAGATACGCAGTATTTT.

This clone has just a few counts. The V and J genes are TRBV6-5 and TRBJ1-5; D is uncertain. CDR1 and CDR2 from the germline V gene are MNHEY and SVGAGI. The V gene lost 4 bases and the J gene lost 5 bases, with 18 bases spanning the gap. This CDR3 spans 16 amino acids. CDR3 in DNA: TGTGCCAGCAGTTTCCAGACACCCCAGGTGGATCAGCCCCAGCATTTT. This gives the protein CASSFQTPQVDQPQHF.

The V and J genes are TRBV7-2 and TRBJ2-7; D might be TRBD2 (5 bases). The CDR3 contains 15 residues. Germline lookup yields CDR1 SGHTA and CDR2 FQGNSA. V dropped 1 base and J dropped 4 bases, with 14 bases sitting between them. The CDR3 DNA reads TGTGCCAGCAGCTTAGAACCAGCGGCCCAGTACGAGCAGTACTTC. As protein: CASSLEPAAQYEQYF.

This chain connects TRBV5-1 to TRBJ2-7, with D perhaps assigned TRBD1 or TRBD2 (6 bases each). Germline V gene sequence: CDR1 SGHRS, CDR2 YFSETQ. V dropped 0 bases and J dropped 2 bases, with 15 bases sitting between them. The CDR3 spans 16 residues. This chain's CDR3 is CASSLAPGGTTYEQYF. DNA for the CDR3: TGCGCCAGCAGCTTGGCCCCGGGCGGGACAACCTACGAGCAGTACTTC.

The chain recombines TRBV28 with TRBJ1-2; D gene unclear. Germline V gives CDR1 MDHEN, CDR2 SYDVKM. V was cut by 1 base and J by 1 base, with 4 bases left in between. This CDR3 contains 13 residues. In DNA form, the CDR3 reads TGTGCCAGCAGTTTATCCAGTAACTATGGCTACACCTTC. This encodes CASSLSSNYGYTF.

The chain is built from TRBV7-2 and TRBJ1-6, with 8 bases aligning to TRBD1. Losses at the gene ends were 5 bases for V and 9 bases for J; bases not matched to a gene: 12. Germline assignment: CDR1 SGHTA and CDR2 FQGNSA. The CDR3 has 16 amino acids. DNA of the CDR3: TGTGCCAGCAGCCCAGGACAGGGAAGTTTTGCTTCACCCCTCCACTTT. It specifies CASSPGQGSFASPLHF.

This clone appeared a few times. The chain combines TRBV4-2 with TRBJ2-3; 16 bases are shared with TRBD2. With 5 bases clipped from V and 1 base from J, the junction kept 6 bases outside the gene matches. Per the germline V gene, CDR1 is LGHNA and CDR2 is YNFKEQ. The CDR3 spans 18 residues. The CDR3: CASSWGLAGGRGTDTQYF. The CDR3 coding sequence is TGTGCCAGCAGCTGGGGACTAGCGGGAGGGCGGGGCACAGATACGCAGTATTTT.

The rearrangement uses TRBV9 and TRBJ2-7; the D is unclear. The germline V gene encodes CDR1 SGDLS and CDR2 YYNGEE. V dropped 0 bases and J dropped 6 bases, with 10 bases sitting between them. The CDR3 sequence is 13 residues long. CDR3 residues: CASSVEDVGEQYF. CDR3 bases: TGTGCCAGCAGCGTAGAAGACGTCGGCGAGCAGTACTTC.

Sample share makes this clone medium-sized. This chain uses TRBV5-6 with TRBJ1-2; 10 bases are shared with TRBD1. The CDR3 totals 15 residues. Per the germline V gene, CDR1 is SGHDT and CDR2 is YYEEEE. V gave up 5 bases and J gave up 0 bases; unmatched junction bases: 4. The CDR3 DNA sequence: TGTGCCAGCAGAGTGGGACAGGGGACTAACTATGGCTACACCTTC. Translating gives CASRVGQGTNYGYTF.

The chain carries TRBV27 and TRBJ1-5; D is uncertain. Germline-derived CDR1 and CDR2 are MNHEY and SMNVEV (reference sequence). This CDR3 region has 13 residues. Trimming pared 5 bases from V and 4 bases from J, leaving 9 bases between. CDR3 in DNA: TGTGCCAGCAGTCCTGACAAGAATCAGCCCCAGCATTTT. Amino acids: CASSPDKNQPQHF.

DNA for the CDR3: TGTGCCAGCAGTCCCGCGGGACTCGAGAACACTGAAGCTTTCTTT. As protein: CASSPAGLENTEAFF. The chain is built from TRBV6-5 and TRBJ1-1, with D tentatively TRBD1 (5 bases). Per germline, CDR1 MNHEY and CDR2 SVGAGI. The CDR3 covers 15 residues. Deletions cut 5 bases from V and 1 base from J, with 14 bases between.

This clone was seen only a few times. The chain employs TRBV30 and TRBJ1-4; tentative D call: TRBD1 (5 bases). CDR1 and CDR2 (germline): GTSNPN, SVGIG (reference sequence). The V and J ends lost 2 bases and 4 bases respectively, with 11 bases between them. CDR3 length: 14 amino acids. In DNA form, the CDR3 reads TGTGCCTGGAGTACCCAGGGAGTTAATGAAAAACTGTTTTTT. Amino acids: CAWSTQGVNEKLFF.

This clone was seen only a few times. The V and J genes are TRBV5-1 and TRBJ2-5, with 7 bases aligning to TRBD2. Germline loops: CDR1 SGHRS, CDR2 YFSETQ. With V trimmed by 0 bases and J by 0 bases, 11 bases remained unmatched. The CDR3 is 18 residues long. DNA of the CDR3: TGCGCCAGCAGCTTGGGACTAGCTAGCCTAACGTACCAAGAGACCCAGTACTTC. Its protein is CASSLGLASLTYQETQYF.

This clone has only a few counts. CDR3 nucleotides: TGCAGCGTCGAGACAGGCCCCCGGTACGAGCAGTACTTC. As protein: CSVETGPRYEQYF. V and J are TRBV29-1 and TRBJ2-7, with TRBD1 as a possible D gene (6 bases). CDR3 length: 13 amino acids. Germline CDR1 reads SQVTM; CDR2 reads ANQGSEA. V lost 6 bases to trimming and J lost 4 bases, with 16 bases between them.

The V and J genes are TRBV11-1 and TRBJ1-1; D is uncertain. Between the trimmed V and J ends, which lost 1 base and 0 bases, there was a span of 3 bases. The CDR3 extends over 13 amino acids. CDR1 is SGHAT, CDR2 FQDESV, per germline (reference sequence). The CDR3 DNA sequence: TGTGCCAGCAGCTTAGAATTGAACACTGAAGCTTTCTTT. Protein sequence: CASSLELNTEAFF.

This clone appeared a single time. The rearrangement links TRBV25-1 to TRBJ1-1; 7 bases map to TRBD1. The V gene end was trimmed by 6 bases and the J gene end by 10 bases; junction bases not matched to a gene: 8. CDR1 is MGHDK and CDR2 is SYGVNS in the germline V gene. This CDR3 is built from 12 residues. CDR3 nucleotides: TGTGCCAGCAGCCTAACAGGGGCACGAGCTTTCTTT. Encoded protein: CASSLTGARAFF. Using reference TRBV25-1 and TRBJ1-1 for the parts outside the CDR3, the full variable domain is EADIYQTPRYLVIGTGKKITLECSQTMGHDKMYWYQQDPGMELHLIHYSYGVNSTEKGDLSSESTVSRIRTEHFPLTLESARPSHTSQYLCASSLTGARAFFGQGTRLTVV.

V gene TRBV4-1 combines with J gene TRBJ2-1, with 7 positions matching TRBD2. The CDR3 length is 17 residues. J was trimmed by 2 bases and V by 2 bases; bases with no gene match: 9. Per the germline V gene, CDR1 is MGHRA and CDR2 is YSYEKL. The CDR3 reads CASSQLPVGGTYNEQFF. CDR3 DNA: TGCGCCAGCAGCCAATTACCTGTGGGAGGGACCTACAATGAGCAGTTCTTC.

This clone was counted only a few times. CDR3 loop: CSVRQGDGYTF. CDR3 nucleotides: TGCAGCGTTCGGCAGGGGGATGGCTACACCTTC. This chain joins TRBV29-1 and TRBJ1-2, with 7 bases aligning to TRBD1. This CDR3 is built from 11 residues. The germline gives CDR1 SQVTM, CDR2 ANQGSEA. The V segment lost 5 bases and the J segment 6 bases; nucleotides outside the gene matches: 3.

The CDR3 region is CASSGLRDRGGTEAFF. The CDR3 bases are TGTGCCAGCAGTGGACTTCGGGACAGGGGTGGAACTGAAGCTTTCTTT. The V gene is TRBV6-1, the J gene TRBJ1-1, with TRBD1 matching 10 bases. Trimming took 4 bases from V and 5 from J; bases not matched to a gene: 10. In germline, CDR1 is MNHNS, CDR2 SASEGT. The CDR3 is made up of 16 amino acids.

In this sample, this clone turned up a few times. The V gene is TRBV7-7, the J gene TRBJ2-2, with 8 nucleotides matching TRBD1. The trim removed 5 bases at V and 4 bases at J, leaving 6 bases unmatched. The CDR3 sequence is 15 residues long. Per germline, CDR1 SSHAT and CDR2 FNYEAQ (reference sequence). The CDR3 DNA sequence: TGTGCCAGCAGCCCAAGGGACAGGACCACCGGGGAGCTGTTTTTT. This translates into CASSPRDRTTGELFF.